The 5 T cell receptor beta chains below come from one sample, sequenced in a study of cytomegalovirus exposure and HLA in healthy donors. PCR employed 60 Vbeta and 13 Jbeta primers. Assay used: immunoSEQ multiplex PCR; TCRdb lists only in-frame clones, some missing. In all, the sample yields about 160,000 clones. Sequenced sample: PBMCs. These receptors all stem from a man aged 25 to 45 in good health and CMV-seronegative.

V gene TRBV6-1 combines with J gene TRBJ2-3, with 14 bases fitting TRBD2. The CDR3 is 16 residues long. V shed 4 bases and J 6 bases; nucleotides not matched to a gene: 6. Germline V gives CDR1 MNHNS, CDR2 SASEGT. The CDR3 nucleotides are TGTGCCAGCAGTGCTTGGGGACTAGCGGGAGCTGATACGCAGTATTTT. Translating it yields CASSAWGLAGADTQYF.

The chain joins TRBV5-1 to TRBJ2-5; 12 bases align to TRBD1. Germline V CDR1 and CDR2: SGHRS, YFSETQ. The V gene end was trimmed by 7 bases and the J gene end by 5 bases; junction bases not matched to a gene: 6. CDR3 size: 14 residues. In DNA, the CDR3 is TGCGCCAGCTCCGGGACAGGGGGCCGGGAGACCCAGTACTTC. Its protein product is CASSGTGGRETQYF. Filled out from reference TRBV5-1 and TRBJ2-5, the complete variable domain reads KAGVTQTPRYLIKTRGQQVTLSCSPISGHRSVSWYQQTPGQGLQFLFEYFSETQRNKGNFPGRFSGRQFSNSRSEMNVSTLELGDSALYLCASSGTGGRETQYFGPGTRLLVL.

The chain couples TRBV5-1 to TRBJ2-1, with a possible D match to TRBD1 (5 bases). This CDR3 region has 15 residues. V shed 5 bases and J shed 1 base, with 13 bases lying between them. Looked up from germline, CDR1 is SGHRS and CDR2 is YFSETQ. Here the CDR3 reads CASSPREGSYNEQFF. CDR3 nucleotide sequence: TGCGCCAGCAGTCCCAGGGAAGGGTCCTACAATGAGCAGTTCTTC. Based on the CDR3 plus reference TRBV5-1 and TRBJ2-1, the full variable domain is KAGVTQTPRYLIKTRGQQVTLSCSPISGHRSVSWYQQTPGQGLQFLFEYFSETQRNKGNFPGRFSGRQFSNSRSEMNVSTLELGDSALYLCASSPREGSYNEQFFGPGTRLTVL.

The chain employs TRBV4-3 and TRBJ2-3; 9 bases match TRBD2. This CDR3 contains 17 residues. From germline, CDR1 is LGHNA and CDR2 YSLEER. V shed 4 bases, J shed 2 bases, and the junction held 10 bases outside the gene matches. The CDR3 sequence: CASSPAGSGSSTDTQYF. The CDR3 DNA sequence: TGCGCCAGCAGCCCGGCCGGTAGCGGGAGTTCCACAGATACGCAGTATTTT.

This rearrangement joins TRBV6-1 to TRBJ2-3; TRBD1 matches 7 bases. This CDR3 has 12 amino acids. Germline loops: CDR1 MNHNS, CDR2 SASEGT. J was trimmed by 4 bases and V by 6 bases; bases with no gene match: 1. The CDR3 DNA sequence: TGTGCCAGCAGGGGGACAGCAGATACGCAGTATTTT. It is translated as CASRGTADTQYF.